The present T cell receptor beta chain was sequenced within a study of blood T cells in healthy people across ages. Study-wide results and limits: Higher diversity and more naive CD4+ cells were features of long-lived donors, compared to aged donors.

Then a second PCR, running roughly 7 to 11 cycles, was carried out with a sample-barcoded 5' primer and a J-beta primer mix. Per-sample output comprised a minimum of 2.5 million paired-end reads containing CDR3. TCRdb re-called the 5' RACE reads with MiXCR, one entry per CDR3 protein. The top ten hold about an eighth of the sample, which has about 1.1 million distinct CDR3 sequences, roughly two fifths seen once. The length of the CDR3 is 16 residues. V was trimmed by 2 bases and J by 0 bases, leaving 13 bases between them. CDR1 is MNHEY and CDR2 is SVGEGT in the germline V gene. Notes on this clonotype: Its target is not known.

The sequenced sample was blood. This chain connects TRBV6-2 or TRBV6-3 to TRBJ1-1; D perhaps matches TRBD1 (6 bases). This clonotype was sampled from a man younger than 35 in good health. The CDR3, as DNA: TGTGCCAGCAGTTACCCTTACGGGGGGCTGAACACTGAAGCTTTCTTT. Translating it yields CASSYPYGGLNTEAFF.